This TCR beta chain was documented in a study of CD8 T cells in ankylosing spondylitis. Points from the study as a whole: The study identified a TCR beta motif of under ten highly homologous variants that appeared characteristic of ankylosing spondylitis blood.

Germline V gene lookup returns CDR1 KGHSH and CDR2 LQKENI. Trimming removed 2 bases at V and 7 bases at J, with 15 bases between. The CDR3 extends over 15 amino acids. Concerning this clonotype itself: Its antigen is unidentified.

TCRdb passed the 5' RACE reads through MiXCR, listing each CDR3 protein once. Of about 800,000 distinct CDR3 sequences in the sample, around 11% were seen once. This clonotype originated in a male donor with ankylosing spondylitis. This chain joins TRBV18 and TRBJ1-5; D is ambiguous. Sequencing was carried out using blood, either unsorted or a sorted T cell fraction (not recorded which). DNA of the CDR3: TGTGCCAGCTCACCAGTATTTGAGGGAATACAGCCCCAGCATTTT. Its protein product is CASSPVFEGIQPQHF.